These T cell receptor beta chains were read from a single sample in a study of CD8 T cells in Susac syndrome. TCRdb reanalysed the immunoSEQ multiplex PCR reads using MiXCR and keeps one entry per CDR3 protein. The table lists around 100,000 distinct CDR3 sequences, around 96% of them singletons. Source material: CD8+ T cells from PBMCs. These receptor sequences come from a human donor with Susac syndrome. CDR3s include the opening cysteine and the closing phenylalanine or tryptophan. The order of the fields is V gene, J gene, clone size, D gene, CDR3 DNA, CDR3 protein. D genes are given only for firm matches. Only part of the rows carry a size: once, few, many, or a class if the clone is expanded.

TRBV2	TRBJ2-7	NA	NA	TGTGCCAGCAGTGAAACAGAATATTACGAGCAGTACTTC	CASSETEYYEQYF
TRBV12-3/TRBV12-4	TRBJ2-7	NA	NA	TGTGCCAGCAGTTTAGTGGGACAAGCTTACGAGCAGTACTTC	CASSLVGQAYEQYF
TRBV12-3/TRBV12-4	TRBJ2-7	NA	TRBD2	TGTGCCAGCAGCCTCACTAGCGGGCCTTACGAGCAGTACTTC	CASSLTSGPYEQYF
TRBV6-2/TRBV6-3	TRBJ2-7	NA	NA	TGTGCCAGCAGTGGGAGATTGGTCCTCGGGCAGTACTTC	CASSGRLVLGQYF
TRBV29-1	TRBJ1-3	NA	NA	TGCAGCGTTTTGGACCCCGGGACCGGAAACACCATATATTTT	CSVLDPGTGNTIYF
TRBV20-1	TRBJ1-1	NA	NA	TGCAGTGCCCGTCCCAGGGGGAACACTGAAGCTTTCTTT	CSARPRGNTEAFF
TRBV7-6	TRBJ1-5	NA	NA	TGTGCCAGCAGCTTAGGGGTCCTGCCCCAGCCCCAGCATTTT	CASSLGVLPQPQHF
TRBV4-1	TRBJ1-2	NA	NA	TGCGCCAGCAGCCAGGACGCCCAAGCCCGCTATGGCTACACCTTC	CASSQDAQARYGYTF
TRBV9	TRBJ2-7	NA	NA	TGTGCCAGCAGCGGTGTCGGAGGCACCTACGAGCAGTACTTC	CASSGVGGTYEQYF
TRBV20-1	TRBJ1-5	NA	NA	TGCAGTGCTAGACGGACGTCGGATCAGCCCCAGCATTTT	CSARRTSDQPQHF
TRBV20-1	TRBJ2-7	NA	NA	TGCAGTGCACAGGGTAGCTCCTACGAGCAGTACTTC	CSAQGSSYEQYF
TRBV27	TRBJ1-1	once	NA	TGTGCCAGCAGTTTATCCAACCAGGGCACTGAAGCTTTCTTT	CASSLSNQGTEAFF
TRBV19	TRBJ2-1	NA	NA	TGTGCCAGTAGGAACATACGCGGAACGTTGGACTACAATGAGCAGTTCTTC	CASRNIRGTLDYNEQFF